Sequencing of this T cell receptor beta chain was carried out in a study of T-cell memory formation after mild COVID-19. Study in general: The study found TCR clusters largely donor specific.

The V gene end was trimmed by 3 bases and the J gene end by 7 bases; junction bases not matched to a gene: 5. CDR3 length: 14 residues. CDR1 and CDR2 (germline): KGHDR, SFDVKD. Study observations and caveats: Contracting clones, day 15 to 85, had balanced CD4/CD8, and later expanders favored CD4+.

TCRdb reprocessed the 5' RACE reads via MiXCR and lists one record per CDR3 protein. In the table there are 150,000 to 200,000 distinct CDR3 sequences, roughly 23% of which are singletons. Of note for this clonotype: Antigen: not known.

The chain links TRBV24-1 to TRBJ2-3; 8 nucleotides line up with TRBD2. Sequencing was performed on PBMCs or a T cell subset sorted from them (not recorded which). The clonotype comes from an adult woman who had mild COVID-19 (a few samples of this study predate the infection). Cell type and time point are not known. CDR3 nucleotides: TGTGCCACCAGTGATAGGACTAGCCAGCATACGCAGTATTTT. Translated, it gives CATSDRTSQHTQYF.